This is a list of T cell receptor beta chains from one sample in a study of blood T cell repertoires in COVID-19. Sequencing used immunoSEQ multiplex PCR; TCRdb keeps in-frame clones, though not all of them. The sample records about 130,000 clones, around 80% being singletons. Input material: peripheral blood. The receptors originated from a human donor in a cohort sampled during active COVID-19. Each CDR3 is given with its conserved first and last residue. Each record gives: J gene, V gene, clone size, D gene, CDR3 DNA, CDR3 protein. A D gene is named only where the DNA matches it firmly. Clone size is not always given. Where it is, it says once, few, many or a class for expanded clones.

>TRBJ2-1|TRBV28|-|TRBD1
TGTGCCAGCAGTTTGTGGACAGGAGAGAACAATGAGCAGTTCTTC
CASSLWTGENNEQFF
>TRBJ2-1|TRBV15|once|TRBD2
TGTGCCACCAGCAGAGTTGGCGGGGGTGTATACAATGAGCAGTTCTTC
CATSRVGGGVYNEQFF
>TRBJ2-1|TRBV5-5|-|-
TGTGCCAGCAGCTTGAGACCGGGGGACGATGAGCAGTTCTTC
CASSLRPGDDEQFF
>TRBJ2-2|TRBV5-1|once|-
TGCGCCAGCAGCTCAGTGTGGAGCGGGGAGCTGTTTTTT
CASSSVWSGELFF
>TRBJ2-7|TRBV21-1|-|-
TGTGCCAGCAGCAAAGAGGAGGTTACCTACGAGCAGTACTTC
CASSKEEVTYEQYF
>TRBJ1-2|TRBV9|-|TRBD1
TGTGCCAGCAGCGTAGCCCAGGGACAGGGATATGGCTACACCTTC
CASSVAQGQGYGYTF
>TRBJ1-6|TRBV25-1|-|TRBD1
TGTGCCAGCAGTAGGACAGGGGAATCACCCCTCCACTTT
CASSRTGESPLHF
>TRBJ2-2|TRBV6-6|-|TRBD2
TGTGCCAGCAGTTACGAAGCGGGGGGGATCGGGGAGCTGTTTTTT
CASSYEAGGIGELFF
>TRBJ1-5|TRBV7-8|few|-
TGTGCCAGCAGTATCGGGGGGTATCAGCCCCAGCATTTT
CASSIGGYQPQHF
>TRBJ2-1|TRBV7-8|-|-
TGTGCCAGCAGCTCCCTTTTTGGGCGCGACAACCCGTATGAGCAGTTCTTC
CASSSLFGRDNPYEQFF
>TRBJ1-5|TRBV30|-|TRBD1
TGTGCCTGGAGTGTACGGGACAGGGGCTACAAAAATAGCAATCAGCCCCAGCATTTT
CAWSVRDRGYKNSNQPQHF
>TRBJ2-1|TRBV29-1|-|TRBD2
TGCAGCGTTGAGAGGGCGGGGGGGTACAATGAGCAGTTCTTC
CSVERAGGYNEQFF
>TRBJ1-5|TRBV30|-|TRBD1
TGTGCTTCTGGACAGGGCTACAATCAGCCCCAGCATTTT
CASGQGYNQPQHF
>TRBJ2-7|TRBV5-8|few|TRBD2
TGTGCCAGCAGCTTAGCGGGGGTTTACGAGCAGTACTTC
CASSLAGVYEQYF
>TRBJ1-2|TRBV28|-|TRBD1
TGTGCCAGCACCATCGCAGGGGGCATATATGGCTACACCTTC
CASTIAGGIYGYTF
>TRBJ1-6|TRBV30|-|TRBD1
TGTGCCTGGAGTGTAGCAGGGGGACCTTATAATTCACCCCTCCACTTT
CAWSVAGGPYNSPLHF
>TRBJ2-7|TRBV5-5|-|-
TGTGCCAGCAGCTTGGTCCCCAACGAGCAGTACTTC
CASSLVPNEQYF
>TRBJ1-3|TRBV7-9|-|TRBD1
TGTGCCAGCAGCTTTACAGGGGGCGTGGGAAACACCATATATTTT
CASSFTGGVGNTIYF
>TRBJ2-2|TRBV11-3|-|TRBD2
TGTGCCAGCAGCTCCCTCGGGGGGGCCGACACCGGGGAGCTGTTTTTT
CASSSLGGADTGELFF
>TRBJ2-7|TRBV5-1|few|TRBD1
TGCGCCAGCAGCTCATCGACAGGGTTCTACGAGCAGTACTTC
CASSSSTGFYEQYF
>TRBJ1-6|TRBV7-9|few|TRBD1
TGTGCCAGCAGCTTTGCTGACAGGGGGAATTCACCCCTCCACTTT
CASSFADRGNSPLHF
>TRBJ1-1|TRBV6-5|-|TRBD1
TGTGCCAGCATCACAGACAGGGCGCGTAACACTGAAGCTTTCTTT
CASITDRARNTEAFF
>TRBJ2-2|TRBV6-4|-|TRBD1
TGTGCCAGCAGTCCTAAACAGGGGGCCACCGGGGAGCTGTTTTTT
CASSPKQGATGELFF
>TRBJ1-6|TRBV30|-|-
TGTGCCACAGAACAGTATAATTCACCCCTCCACTTT
CATEQYNSPLHF
>TRBJ1-6|TRBV7-8|few|-
TGTGCCAGCAGCGGCGGGGGAGGACTGGGGAATTCACCCCTCCACTTT
CASSGGGGLGNSPLHF
>TRBJ2-7|TRBV7-3|-|-
TGTGCCAGCTCCGCCGGTGGCGAGCAGTACTTC
CASSAGGEQYF
>TRBJ2-5|TRBV5-8|-|TRBD2
TGTGCCAGCAGCCCCGGGACTAACGGGGAGACCCAGTACTTC
CASSPGTNGETQYF
>TRBJ2-1|TRBV7-9|-|-
TGTGCCAGCAGCAGCGGGTCCCGCTATGAGCAGTTCTTC
CASSSGSRYEQFF
>TRBJ2-3|TRBV6-4|-|TRBD1
TGTGCCAGCAGACGGGACAGGAACACAGATACGCAGTATTTT
CASRRDRNTDTQYF
>TRBJ1-2|TRBV6-1|-|-
TGTGCCAGCAGTGACAGGTCCAGTGGCTACACCTTC
CASSDRSSGYTF
>TRBJ1-6|TRBV28|-|-
TGTGCCAGCAATCCCCGGGGGGGAACCCCAGAGGACTGGTACTATAATTCACCCCTCCACTTT
CASNPRGGTPEDWYYNSPLHF
>TRBJ1-3|TRBV11-2|-|TRBD1
TGTGCCAGCAGCTTCCAGGGGGCTGTAAACACCATATATTTT
CASSFQGAVNTIYF
>TRBJ2-2|TRBV5-1|-|TRBD2
TGCGCCAGCAGCTTTTTAGCGGGGGCCGGGGAGCTGTTTTTT
CASSFLAGAGELFF
>TRBJ2-1|TRBV7-6|-|-
TGTGCCAGCAGCCCCTCCACAAGCTCCTACAATGAGCAGTTCTTC
CASSPSTSSYNEQFF
>TRBJ1-5|TRBV28|-|TRBD1
TGTGCCAGCAGTTCTGGACAGGGTGGTAGGCCCCAGCATTTT
CASSSGQGGRPQHF
>TRBJ1-4|TRBV19|-|TRBD1
TGTGCCAGTAGCCATGAGGGACAGGGGAATGAAAAACTGTTTTTT
CASSHEGQGNEKLFF
>TRBJ1-1|TRBV5-5|-|-
TGTGCCAGCAGTTTTATAGAGAACACTGAAGCTTTCTTT
CASSFIENTEAFF
>TRBJ2-2|TRBV27|-|TRBD2
TGTGCCAGCAGTTGGCTAGCGGGAACGAACACCGGGGAGCTGTTTTTT
CASSWLAGTNTGELFF
>TRBJ1-1|TRBV11-2|-|TRBD1
TGTGCCAGCAGCTCCCGGGACAGGGGGAACACTGAAGCTTTCTTT
CASSSRDRGNTEAFF
>TRBJ2-7|TRBV5-1|-|TRBD1
TGCGCCAGCAGCCCGTTCGGACAGGGGGCATCTAGGGAGCAGTACTTC
CASSPFGQGASREQYF
>TRBJ1-1|TRBV11-2|-|-
TGTGCCAGCAGCTACAAGGGGGACACTGAAGCTTTCTTT
CASSYKGDTEAFF
>TRBJ1-3|TRBV6-5|-|-
TGTGCCAGCAGTTCGGGGAACTCTGGAAACACCATATATTTT
CASSSGNSGNTIYF
>TRBJ1-6|TRBV6-5|few|TRBD1
TGTGCCAGCAGATACAGGGACAGCTCCTATAATTCACCCCTCCACTTT
CASRYRDSSYNSPLHF
>TRBJ2-2|TRBV20-1|-|TRBD2
TGCAGTGCTAGTTCTGGACTAGCTCTCCGGGAGCTGTTTTTT
CSASSGLALRELFF
>TRBJ2-3|TRBV30|few|TRBD2
TGTGCCTGGAGCCGAACTAGCGGGGGGGCAGATACGCAGTATTTT
CAWSRTSGGADTQYF
>TRBJ1-1|TRBV19|-|-
TGTGCCAGTAGGATTACAGGGATTCTGAACACTGAAGCTTTCTTT
CASRITGILNTEAFF
>TRBJ2-3|TRBV6-6|-|-
TGTGCCAGCAGCCTCACAGATACGCAGTATTTT
CASSLTDTQYF
>TRBJ1-1|TRBV6-6|-|-
TGTGCCAGCAGTTACTCCTTAGGGAGTGGCACTGAAGCTTTCTTT
CASSYSLGSGTEAFF
>TRBJ2-7|TRBV19|-|-
TGTGCCAGTAGTAGTAGACAGAGCTCCTACGAGCAGTACTTC
CASSSRQSSYEQYF
>TRBJ2-2|TRBV6-1|-|TRBD2
TGTGCCAGCAGTGGGCTTAGCGGGGGGGACACCGGGGAGCTGTTTTTT
CASSGLSGGDTGELFF
>TRBJ2-3|TRBV6-2/TRBV6-3|-|TRBD1
TGTGCCAGCAGTTACTCTAGCGGCGGACAGGGTTGGTTT
CASSYSSGGQGWF
>TRBJ1-1|TRBV3-1/TRBV3-2|-|-
TGTGCCAGCAGCGTTCAGGGCAGTGAAGCTTTCTTT
CASSVQGSEAFF
>TRBJ2-1|TRBV5-1|-|TRBD1
TGCGCCAGCAGCCCGTTACCGGGACAGATATACAATGAGCAGTTCTTC
CASSPLPGQIYNEQFF